These 14 T cell receptor beta chains originate from one sample sequenced in a study of shared clonotypes between healthy human individuals. Libraries were prepared by immunoSEQ multiplex PCR; TCRdb keeps only in-frame clonotypes and omits some of them. The sample contains around 1.6 million clones, 98% of which appear only once. Sequencing used naive CD4+ T cells sorted from blood. The subset: CD45RA+ positively selected. Receptors originate from a man younger than 45 in good health.

This chain links TRBV19 with TRBJ2-2, with TRBD1 identical over 7 bases. This CDR3 region has 15 residues. V lost 5 bases, J lost 5 bases, and 8 bases stayed unmatched. Germline V gives CDR1 LNHDA, CDR2 SQIVND (reference sequence). DNA for the CDR3: TGTGCCAGTAGTTCCTTTGGCAGGGGGACCGGGGAGCTGTTTTTT. Protein: CASSSFGRGTGELFF.

The chain links TRBV6-9 to TRBJ2-1; D remains unclear. In germline, CDR1 is MNHGY, CDR2 SVAAGI. The CDR3 sequence is 11 residues long. Trimming shortened V by 6 bases and J by 9 bases, and 9 bases separated the two germline ends. CDR3 DNA: TGTGCCAGCAGGCTCGGCGCTGAGCAGTTCTTC. This codes for CASRLGAEQFF.

CDR3 protein: CASSFGSSGYEQFF. CDR3 sequence (DNA): TGTGCCAGCAGCTTTGGTAGTAGTGGGTATGAGCAGTTCTTC. The gene calls are TRBV5-5 and TRBJ2-1; D uncertain. The CDR3 runs to 14 residues. Trimming shortened V by 2 bases and J by 8 bases, and 14 bases separated the two germline ends. Germline V gives CDR1 SGHKS, CDR2 YYEKEE (reference sequence). The full variable domain, its missing parts supplied by reference TRBV5-5 and TRBJ2-1, is DAGVTQSPTHLIKTRGQQVTLRCSPISGHKSVSWYQQVLGQGPQFIFQYYEKEERGRGNFPDRFSARQFPNYSSELNVNALLLGDSALYLCASSFGSSGYEQFFGPGTRLTVL.

The chain has TRBV27 and TRBJ1-5, with TRBD1 as a possible D gene (5 bases). Per the germline V gene, CDR1 is MNHEY and CDR2 is SMNVEV (reference sequence). V dropped 3 bases and J dropped 2 bases, with 11 bases sitting between them. CDR3 size: 15 residues. This chain's CDR3 is CASSFQGAGNQPQHF. CDR3 coding DNA: TGTGCCAGCAGTTTTCAGGGTGCGGGCAATCAGCCCCAGCATTTT.

The rearrangement links TRBV5-1 to TRBJ2-1; 10 nucleotides match TRBD2. CDR3 size: 16 residues. Germline CDR1 is SGHRS and CDR2 is YFSETQ. The J segment lost 6 bases and the V segment lost 2 bases, leaving 8 bases of the junction unmatched. The DNA of the CDR3 is TGCGCCAGCAGCTTAGCGGGAGGGCGCCAGGGCAATGAGCAGTTCTTC. Translation gives CASSLAGGRQGNEQFF.

The chain joins TRBV11-2 to TRBJ2-3; D gene ambiguous. Trimming removed 1 base from V and 6 bases from J, with 11 bases in between. The length of the CDR3 is 14 residues. CDR1 and CDR2 from the germline V gene are SGHAT and FQNNGV. CDR3 region: CASSLVPGPDTQYF. CDR3 in DNA: TGTGCCAGCAGCTTAGTACCCGGTCCCGATACGCAGTATTTT.

This chain's CDR3 is CASSIGGTSVEQFF. DNA of the CDR3: TGTGCCAGTAGTATAGGGGGGACTAGCGTTGAGCAGTTCTTC. The genes are TRBV19 and TRBJ2-1; the match to TRBD2 covers 10 bases. The CDR3 has 14 residues. Germline V gene lookup returns CDR1 LNHDA and CDR2 SQIVND (reference sequence). J lost 9 bases, V lost 1 base, and 3 bases had no gene match. The full variable domain, rest sourced from reference TRBV19 and TRBJ2-1, is DGGITQSPKYLFRKEGQNVTLSCEQNLNHDAMYWYRQDPGQGLRLIYYSQIVNDFQKGDIAEGYSVSREKKESFPLTVTSAQKNPTAFYLCASSIGGTSVEQFFGPGTRLTVL.

The V call is TRBV6-5, the J call TRBJ2-7; 7 bases match TRBD1. The J segment lost 5 bases and the V segment lost 0 bases, leaving 7 bases of the junction unmatched. Germline V gives CDR1 MNHEY, CDR2 SVGAGI. CDR3 size: 15 residues. The CDR3 sequence is CASSYSGQGDHEQYF. The CDR3 DNA follows: TGTGCCAGCAGTTACTCAGGTCAGGGGGACCACGAGCAGTACTTC.

This sequence joins TRBV6-1 and TRBJ2-7, with TRBD2 matching over 7 bases. CDR1 MNHNS and CDR2 SASEGT come from the germline V gene. The CDR3 totals 13 residues. V shed 8 bases, J shed 2 bases, and the junction held 6 bases outside the gene matches. The CDR3 protein is CASGAGVPYEQYF. CDR3 in DNA: TGTGCCAGCGGGGCGGGGGTTCCCTACGAGCAGTACTTC.

The chain links TRBV11-2 to TRBJ2-4; D is ambiguous. Germline assignment: CDR1 SGHAT and CDR2 FQNNGV. V was trimmed by 0 bases and J by 3 bases, leaving 9 bases between them. The CDR3 extends over 15 amino acids. The CDR3 here is CASSLDGHRKNIQYF. For the CDR3, the DNA is TGTGCCAGCAGCTTAGATGGGCACCGCAAAAACATTCAGTACTTC.

This clone appeared a few times. Other DNA sequences in this sample translate to the same CDR3. The CDR3 sequence is CASSLDYEQYF. The CDR3 bases are TGCGCCAGCAGCTTGGATTACGAGCAGTACTTC. This chain uses TRBV5-1 with TRBJ2-7; D call uncertain. V was clipped by 0 bases and J by 4 bases, with 2 bases between them. CDR1 is SGHRS, CDR2 YFSETQ, per germline. The CDR3 length is 11 residues. The whole variable domain, filled in from reference TRBV5-1 and TRBJ2-7, reads KAGVTQTPRYLIKTRGQQVTLSCSPISGHRSVSWYQQTPGQGLQFLFEYFSETQRNKGNFPGRFSGRQFSNSRSEMNVSTLELGDSALYLCASSLDYEQYFGPGTRLTVT.

This sequence joins TRBV7-2 and TRBJ2-1; unclear D gene. The CDR3 is 14 residues long. V lost 1 base and J 8 bases, leaving 12 bases between the germline ends. Germline V gene lookup returns CDR1 SGHTA and CDR2 FQGNSA. The CDR3 here is CASSLGSRRDEQFF. Written as DNA, the CDR3 is TGTGCCAGCAGCTTAGGCTCCCGACGCGATGAGCAGTTCTTC.

The J gene is TRBJ2-1, the V gene TRBV6-6; TRBD2 matches 7 bases. CDR1 MNHNY and CDR2 SVGAGI come from the germline V gene (reference sequence). The CDR3 is 16 amino acids. The trim removed 8 bases at V and 2 bases at J, leaving 12 bases unmatched. DNA of the CDR3: TGTGCCAGCCTAAACGCGGGAGTAGGTACCTACAATGAGCAGTTCTTC. It specifies CASLNAGVGTYNEQFF.

The chain joins TRBV10-2 to TRBJ1-5; possible D gene TRBD1, 6 bases. CDR3 length: 16 residues. The germline CDR1 and CDR2 sequences are WSHSY and SAAADI. The ends were cut back, 3 bases at V and 3 bases at J, with 15 bases in the middle. CDR3 sequence (DNA): TGCGCCAGCAGTGACCTGGGGGGGCTCTTCAATCAGCCCCAGCATTTT. Protein sequence: CASSDLGGLFNQPQHF.